This TCR beta chain was recovered during a study of blood T cell repertoires in COVID-19. Study context: Acute and convalescent COVID-19 specimens originated in the United States, Italy and Spain. Sources were T cells, B-cell-depleted T cells, or PBMCs; the material itself was cDNA or gDNA.

Per the authors' pipeline: Amplified reference gene primers provided the basis for estimating nucleated cell counts. Clones were sequenced by immunoSEQ multiplex PCR, and TCRdb holds only the in-frame ones, with some missing. V, J and clone size reflect that table, while D and trimming were determined from the DNA. Counted here are 140,000 to 150,000 clones, 65% to 80% occurring once; the ten biggest clones make up just under 2%. This clone has more than one count but fewer than ten. Germline V gene lookup returns CDR1 SGDLS and CDR2 YYNGEE. The CDR3 has 15 residues. The V gene end was trimmed by 5 bases and the J gene end by 2 bases; junction bases not matched to a gene: 7.

The sample taken for sequencing was peripheral blood. The TCR was taken from a woman aged 55-69 years with acute or convalescent COVID-19. The chain recombines TRBV9 with TRBJ2-3, with 8 bases identical to TRBD1. CDR3 sequence reads: CASSLGTGSTDTQYF. Written as DNA, the CDR3 is TGTGCCAGCAGTCTTGGGACAGGATCCACAGATACGCAGTATTTT.